This is a list of T cell receptor beta chains from one sample in a study of blood T cell repertoires in COVID-19. The table came from immunoSEQ multiplex PCR; TCRdb's copy has only in-frame clones and leaves some out. The sample includes more than 90,000 clones, roughly 80% of them seen just once. Sequencing used peripheral blood. These receptors all stem from a man aged 65 to 85 with acute or convalescent COVID-19. Each CDR3 is given with its conserved first and last residue. Each record gives: V gene, J gene, CDR3 protein.

V: TRBV3-1/TRBV3-2; J: TRBJ2-3; CDR3: CASSQGGQGLLSSTDTQYF
V: TRBV6-1; J: TRBJ2-2; CDR3: CASSEGQGGTGELFF
V: TRBV11-2; J: TRBJ2-1; CDR3: CASSPSGPNEQFF
V: TRBV11-2; J: TRBJ2-5; CDR3: CASSPSRTQRETQYF
V: TRBV19; J: TRBJ1-3; CDR3: CASSTLQGRSHSGNTIYF
V: TRBV28; J: TRBJ2-7; CDR3: CASRGDRDEQYF
V: TRBV4-3; J: TRBJ2-1; CDR3: CASSQDGSGGYNEQFF
V: TRBV7-9; J: TRBJ1-1; CDR3: CAIRAEAFF
V: TRBV2; J: TRBJ2-2; CDR3: CASSPGDYNTGELFF
V: TRBV28; J: TRBJ2-7; CDR3: CASSLYAGHEQYF